The clone carrying this T cell receptor (beta chain) has only a few counts. The antigen is unknown. A multiplex PCR was run with 60 Vbeta primers and 13 Jbeta primers. The data were produced by immunoSEQ multiplex PCR, yet TCRdb's version contains in-frame clones alone and is incomplete. The sample carries some 150,000 clones, around 74% recorded once. V lost 4 bases, J lost 2 bases, and 8 bases stayed unmatched. Per the germline V gene, CDR1 is MGHRA and CDR2 is YSYEKL. The CDR3 runs 17 residues. The entry originates in a study of cytomegalovirus exposure and HLA in healthy donors. About the study: Of all 380 or so donors who were genotyped, roughly 85% belonged to the Caucasian-associated ancestry cluster.

General study results and limits: Within an earlier analysis, most TCR beta V segments proved productive either about 90% or about 30% of the time. The authors excluded some V segments, including TRBV6-2 and TRBV6-3, as indistinguishable. High sensitivity and specificity were reportedly achieved when the classifier diagnosed cytomegalovirus status.

This rearrangement joins TRBV4-1 to TRBJ2-3; 11 nucleotides agree with TRBD2. This TCR came from a man younger than 30 in good health and CMV-seronegative. The sequenced material came from PBMCs. This CDR3 is CASSLLAGALPTDTQYF. In DNA form, the CDR3 reads TGCGCCAGCAGCCTACTAGCGGGGGCCCTACCCACAGATACGCAGTATTTT.